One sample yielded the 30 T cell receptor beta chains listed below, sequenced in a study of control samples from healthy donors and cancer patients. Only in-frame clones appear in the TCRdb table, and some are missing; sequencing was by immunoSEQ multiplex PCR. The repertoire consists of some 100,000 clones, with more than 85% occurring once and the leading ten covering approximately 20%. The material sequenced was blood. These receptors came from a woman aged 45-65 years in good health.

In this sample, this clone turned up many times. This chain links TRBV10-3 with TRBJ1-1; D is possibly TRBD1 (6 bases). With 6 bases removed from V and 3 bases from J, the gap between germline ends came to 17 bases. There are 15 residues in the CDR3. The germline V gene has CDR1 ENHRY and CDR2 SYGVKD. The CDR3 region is CAIRGQPPADTEAFF. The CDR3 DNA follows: TGTGCCATCAGAGGACAGCCCCCCGCGGACACTGAAGCTTTCTTT.

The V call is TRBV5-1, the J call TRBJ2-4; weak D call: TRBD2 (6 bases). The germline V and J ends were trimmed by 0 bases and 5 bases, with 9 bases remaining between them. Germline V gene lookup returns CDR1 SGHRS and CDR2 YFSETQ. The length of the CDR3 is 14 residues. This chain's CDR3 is CASSLGGGENIQYF. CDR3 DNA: TGCGCCAGCAGCTTGGGCGGCGGGGAAAACATTCAGTACTTC.

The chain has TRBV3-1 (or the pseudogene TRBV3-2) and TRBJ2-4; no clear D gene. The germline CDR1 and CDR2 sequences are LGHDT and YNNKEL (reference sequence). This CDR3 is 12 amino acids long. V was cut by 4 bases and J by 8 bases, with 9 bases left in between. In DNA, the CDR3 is TGTGCCAGCAGCCCCAATCCTGACATTCAGTACTTC. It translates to CASSPNPDIQYF.

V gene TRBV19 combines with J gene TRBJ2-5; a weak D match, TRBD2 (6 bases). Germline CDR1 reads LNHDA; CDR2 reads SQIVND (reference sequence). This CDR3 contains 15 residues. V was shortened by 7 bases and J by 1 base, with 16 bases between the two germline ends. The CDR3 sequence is CASTQRARPQETQYF. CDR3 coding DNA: TGTGCCAGTACCCAGCGGGCCCGACCCCAAGAGACCCAGTACTTC. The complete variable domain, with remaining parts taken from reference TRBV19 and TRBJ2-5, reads DGGITQSPKYLFRKEGQNVTLSCEQNLNHDAMYWYRQDPGQGLRLIYYSQIVNDFQKGDIAEGYSVSREKKESFPLTVTSAQKNPTAFYLCASTQRARPQETQYFGPGTRLLVL.

The CDR3 sequence is CASSLSLTTGYNEQFF. CDR3 sequence (DNA): TGTGCCAGCAGCTTGAGCCTTACGACAGGCTACAATGAGCAGTTCTTC. J is TRBJ2-1 and V is TRBV7-2; perhaps TRBD1 as D (6 bases). The CDR3 loop spans 16 amino acids. V was clipped by 3 bases and J by 3 bases, with 15 bases between them. Germline V gene lookup returns CDR1 SGHTA and CDR2 FQGNSA.

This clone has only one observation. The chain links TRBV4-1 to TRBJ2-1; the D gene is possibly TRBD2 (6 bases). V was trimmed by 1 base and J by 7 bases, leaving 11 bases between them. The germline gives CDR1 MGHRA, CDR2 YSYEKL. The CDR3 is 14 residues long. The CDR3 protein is CASSQGVAGNEQFF. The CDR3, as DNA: TGCGCCAGCAGCCAAGGGGTGGCGGGGAATGAGCAGTTCTTC.

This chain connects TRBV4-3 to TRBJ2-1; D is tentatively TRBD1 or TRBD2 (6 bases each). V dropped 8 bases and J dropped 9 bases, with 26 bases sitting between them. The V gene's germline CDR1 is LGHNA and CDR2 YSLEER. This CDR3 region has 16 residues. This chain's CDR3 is CASGVGRGVRGGEQFF. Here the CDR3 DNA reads TGCGCCAGCGGGGTCGGAAGGGGGGTCCGAGGGGGTGAGCAGTTCTTC.

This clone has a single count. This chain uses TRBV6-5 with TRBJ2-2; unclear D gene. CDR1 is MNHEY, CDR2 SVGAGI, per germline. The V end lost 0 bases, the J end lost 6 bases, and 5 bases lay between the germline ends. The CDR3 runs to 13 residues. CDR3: CASSYSVPGELFF. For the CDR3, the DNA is TGTGCCAGCAGTTACTCGGTCCCCGGGGAGCTGTTTTTT.

The CDR3 bases are TGTGCCAGCAGCCAGCAGGGCGGGCCATTTTACGAGCAGTACGTC. Amino acids: CASSQQGGPFYEQYV. The V call is TRBV7-2, the J call TRBJ2-7; D possibly uses TRBD1 or TRBD2 (5 bases each). CDR1 is SGHTA and CDR2 is FQGNSA in the germline V gene. This CDR3 has 15 amino acids. V lost 5 bases to trimming and J lost 4 bases, with 18 bases between them.

Written as DNA, the CDR3 is TGTGCCAGCAGCTTGGAGGGGGTTTATAGGAGAGCCAAAAACATTCAGTACTTC. This gives the protein CASSLEGVYRRAKNIQYF. The gene calls are TRBV5-6 and TRBJ2-4, with D possibly TRBD1 on 6 matching bases. This CDR3 is 18 amino acids long. V lost 0 bases to trimming and J lost 0 bases, with 16 bases between them. In germline, CDR1 is SGHDT, CDR2 YYEEEE.

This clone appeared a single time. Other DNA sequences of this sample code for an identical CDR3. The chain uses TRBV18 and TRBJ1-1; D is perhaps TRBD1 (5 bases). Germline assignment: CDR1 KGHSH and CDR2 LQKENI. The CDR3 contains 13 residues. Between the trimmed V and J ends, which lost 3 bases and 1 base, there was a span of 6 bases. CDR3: CASSPQGNTEAFF. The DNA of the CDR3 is TGTGCCAGCTCACCCCAGGGGAACACTGAAGCTTTCTTT.

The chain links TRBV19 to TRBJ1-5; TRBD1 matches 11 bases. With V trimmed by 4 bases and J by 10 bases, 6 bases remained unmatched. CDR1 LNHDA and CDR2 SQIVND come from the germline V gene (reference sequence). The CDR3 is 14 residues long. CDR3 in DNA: TGTGCCAGTAGTACCGGACAGGGGGCGGCACCCCAGCATTTT. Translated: CASSTGQGAAPQHF.

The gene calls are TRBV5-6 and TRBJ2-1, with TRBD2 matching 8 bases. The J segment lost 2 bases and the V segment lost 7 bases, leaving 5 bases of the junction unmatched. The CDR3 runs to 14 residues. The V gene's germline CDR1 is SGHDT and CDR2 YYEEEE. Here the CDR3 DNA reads TGTGCCAGCGGGACACTAGCGGCCTACAATGAGCAGTTCTTC. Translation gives CASGTLAAYNEQFF. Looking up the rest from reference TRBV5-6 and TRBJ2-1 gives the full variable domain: DAGVTQSPTHLIKTRGQQVTLRCSPKSGHDTVSWYQQALGQGPQFIFQYYEEEERQRGNFPDRFSGHQFPNYSSELNVNALLLGDSALYLCASGTLAAYNEQFFGPGTRLTVL.

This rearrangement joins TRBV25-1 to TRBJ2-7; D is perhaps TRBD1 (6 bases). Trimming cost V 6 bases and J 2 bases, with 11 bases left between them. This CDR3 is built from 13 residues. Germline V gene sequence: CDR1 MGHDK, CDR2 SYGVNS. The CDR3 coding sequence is TGTGCCAGCAGCAGAGGACAGCCCTACGAGCAGTACGTC. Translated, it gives CASSRGQPYEQYV.

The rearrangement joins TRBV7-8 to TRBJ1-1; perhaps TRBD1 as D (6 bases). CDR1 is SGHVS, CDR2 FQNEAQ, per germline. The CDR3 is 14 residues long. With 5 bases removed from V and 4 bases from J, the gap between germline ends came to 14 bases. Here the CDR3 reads CASSNPLGGTEAFF. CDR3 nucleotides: TGTGCCAGCAGCAACCCCCTAGGGGGCACTGAAGCTTTCTTT. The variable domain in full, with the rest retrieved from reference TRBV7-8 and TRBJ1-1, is GAGVSQSPRYKVAKRGQDVALRCDPISGHVSLFWYQQALGQGPEFLTYFQNEAQLDKSGLPSDRFFAERPEGSVSTLKIQRTQQEDSAVYLCASSNPLGGTEAFFGQGTRLTVV.

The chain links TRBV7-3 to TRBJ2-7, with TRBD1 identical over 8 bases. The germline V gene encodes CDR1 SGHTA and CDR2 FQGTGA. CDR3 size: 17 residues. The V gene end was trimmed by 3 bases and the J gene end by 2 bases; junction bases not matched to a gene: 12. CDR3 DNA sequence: TGTGCCAGCAGCTTTCGGACAGGGCGCCCGGGAACCTACGAGCAGTACTTC. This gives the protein CASSFRTGRPGTYEQYF.

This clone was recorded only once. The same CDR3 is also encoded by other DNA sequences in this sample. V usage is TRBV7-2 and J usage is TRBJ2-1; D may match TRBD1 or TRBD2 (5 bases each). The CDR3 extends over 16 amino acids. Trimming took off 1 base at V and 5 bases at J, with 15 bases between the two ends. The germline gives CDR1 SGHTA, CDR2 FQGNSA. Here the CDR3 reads CASSLDLGESDNEQFF. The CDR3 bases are TGTGCCAGCAGCTTAGATTTGGGGGAGTCTGACAATGAGCAGTTCTTC.

The CDR3 region is CASSANEQFF. The CDR3 nucleotides read TGTGCCAGCAGTGCCAATGAGCAGTTCTTC. The J gene is TRBJ2-1, the V gene TRBV28; no clear D gene. The V end lost 5 bases, the J end lost 6 bases, and 2 bases lay between the germline ends. The CDR3 consists of 10 residues. CDR1 and CDR2 (germline): MDHEN, SYDVKM.

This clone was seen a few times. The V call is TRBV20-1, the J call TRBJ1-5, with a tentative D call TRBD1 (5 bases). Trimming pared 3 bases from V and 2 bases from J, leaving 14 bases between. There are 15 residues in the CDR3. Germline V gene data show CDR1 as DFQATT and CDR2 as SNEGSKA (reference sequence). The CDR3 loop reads CSASWSGAGNQPQHF. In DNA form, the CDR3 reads TGCAGTGCTAGTTGGTCCGGGGCGGGCAATCAGCCCCAGCATTTT.

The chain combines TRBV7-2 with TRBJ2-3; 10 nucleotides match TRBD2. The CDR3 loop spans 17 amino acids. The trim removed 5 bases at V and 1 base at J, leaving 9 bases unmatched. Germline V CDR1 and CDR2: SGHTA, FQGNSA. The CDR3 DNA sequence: TGTGCCAGCAGCCAACGGACTAGCGGAGGGGGCACAGATACGCAGTATTTT. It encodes CASSQRTSGGGTDTQYF.

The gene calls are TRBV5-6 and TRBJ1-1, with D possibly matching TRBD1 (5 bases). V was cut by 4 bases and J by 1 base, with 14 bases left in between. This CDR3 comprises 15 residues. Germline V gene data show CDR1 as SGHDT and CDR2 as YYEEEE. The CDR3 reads CASSGAWGRNTEAFF. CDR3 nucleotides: TGTGCCAGCAGCGGGGCGTGGGGAAGGAACACTGAAGCTTTCTTT.

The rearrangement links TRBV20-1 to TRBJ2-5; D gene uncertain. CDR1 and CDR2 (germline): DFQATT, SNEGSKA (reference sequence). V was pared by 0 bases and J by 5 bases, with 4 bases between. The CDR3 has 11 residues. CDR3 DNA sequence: TGCAGTGCTAGAGATCGGGAGACCCAGTACTTC. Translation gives CSARDRETQYF.

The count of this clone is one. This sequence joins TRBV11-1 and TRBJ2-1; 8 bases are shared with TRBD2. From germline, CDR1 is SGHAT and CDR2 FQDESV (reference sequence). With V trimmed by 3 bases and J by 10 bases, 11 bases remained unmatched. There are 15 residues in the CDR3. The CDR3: CASSFTAGEPSEQFF. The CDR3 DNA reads TGTGCCAGCAGCTTTACAGCGGGGGAGCCCAGCGAGCAGTTCTTC. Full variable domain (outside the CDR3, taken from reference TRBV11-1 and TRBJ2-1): EAEVAQSPRYKITEKSQAVAFWCDPISGHATLYWYRQILGQGPELLVQFQDESVVDDSQLPKDRFSAERLKGVDSTLKIQPAELGDSAMYLCASSFTAGEPSEQFFGPGTRLTVL.

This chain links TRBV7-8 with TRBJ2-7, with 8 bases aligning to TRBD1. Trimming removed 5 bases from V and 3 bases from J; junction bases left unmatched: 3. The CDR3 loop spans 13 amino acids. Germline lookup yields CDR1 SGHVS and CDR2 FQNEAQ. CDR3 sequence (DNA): TGTGCCAGCAGCGAGGACAGGGTCTACGAGCAGTACGTC. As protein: CASSEDRVYEQYV.

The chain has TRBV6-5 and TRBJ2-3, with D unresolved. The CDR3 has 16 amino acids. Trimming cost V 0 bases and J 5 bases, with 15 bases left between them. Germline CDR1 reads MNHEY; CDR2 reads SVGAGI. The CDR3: CASSYSISQVRDTQYF. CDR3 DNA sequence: TGTGCCAGCAGTTACTCGATATCCCAGGTTCGAGATACGCAGTATTTT.

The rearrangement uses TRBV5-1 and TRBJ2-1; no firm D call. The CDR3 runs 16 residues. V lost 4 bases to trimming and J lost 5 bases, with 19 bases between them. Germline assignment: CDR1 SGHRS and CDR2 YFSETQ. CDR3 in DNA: TGCGCCAGCAGCGCCCCGCTGGATGCGCAAGACAATGAGCAGTTCTTC. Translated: CASSAPLDAQDNEQFF.

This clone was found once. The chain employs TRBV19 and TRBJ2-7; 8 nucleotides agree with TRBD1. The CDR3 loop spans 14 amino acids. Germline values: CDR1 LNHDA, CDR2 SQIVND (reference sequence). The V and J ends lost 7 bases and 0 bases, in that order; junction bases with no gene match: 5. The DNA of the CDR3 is TGTGCCAGTATACGTGACAGGGGCTCCTACGAGCAGTACGTC. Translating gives CASIRDRGSYEQYV.

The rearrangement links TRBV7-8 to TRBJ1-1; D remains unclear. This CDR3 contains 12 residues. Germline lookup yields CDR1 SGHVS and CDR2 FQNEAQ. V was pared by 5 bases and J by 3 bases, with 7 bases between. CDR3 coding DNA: TGTGCCAGCAGCCCAATGTACACTGAAGCTTTCTTT. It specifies CASSPMYTEAFF.

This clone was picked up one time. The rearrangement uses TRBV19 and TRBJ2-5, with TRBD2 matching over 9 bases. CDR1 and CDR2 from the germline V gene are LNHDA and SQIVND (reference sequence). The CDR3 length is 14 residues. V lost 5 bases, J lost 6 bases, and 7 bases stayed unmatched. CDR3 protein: CASSWSSGTKTQYF. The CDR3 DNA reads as TGTGCCAGTAGTTGGTCTAGCGGGACAAAGACCCAGTACTTC.

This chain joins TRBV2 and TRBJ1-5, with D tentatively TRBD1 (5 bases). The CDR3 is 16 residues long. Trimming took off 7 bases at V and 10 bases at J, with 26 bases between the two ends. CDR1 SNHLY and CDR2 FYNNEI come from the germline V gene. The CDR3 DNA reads TGTGCCAGCATCGAGGGGAGGGGAAGGTTGATCCAACCCCAGCATTTT. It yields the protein CASIEGRGRLIQPQHF.